This T cell receptor beta chain was identified in a study of T cells in Graves' hyperthyroidism and ophthalmopathy. The CDR3 regions of TCR beta were amplified from RNA transcripts. TCR CDR3 underwent first-round RT-PCR with the HTBI primer set. TCRdb re-called the multiplex PCR reads through MiXCR, storing one row per CDR3 protein. The sample contains about 640,000 distinct CDR3 sequences, more than 12% of which appear only once. Patients with uncontrolled infections, other autoimmune diseases, pregnancy or lactation were excluded. On this clonotype: Its antigen remains unknown. This may arise from a read error, as a much more abundant clone is one base away. As the CDR3 is not closed by the conserved phenylalanine or tryptophan, this likely results from a read error.

Study-wide findings and caveats: Blood also carried most thyroid clonotypes expanded above 0.001. It was a median approximately six months before onset that the model predicted ophthalmopathy.

Per the germline V gene, CDR1 is MNHNS and CDR2 is SASEGT. This CDR3 is 12 amino acids long. The V end was cut by 4 bases, the J end by 5 bases, with 8 bases between. Source material: blood. The chain carries TRBV6-1 and TRBJ1-2; no definite D call. This TCR was sampled from a woman aged 45-59 years with Graves' ophthalmopathy. CDR3 sequence reads: CASSGGIYGYTI. CDR3 sequence (DNA): TGTGCCAGCAGTGGTGGGATTTATGGCTACACCATC.